This T cell receptor (beta chain) derives from a study of blood T cell repertoires in COVID-19. At the level of the study: Material from acute and convalescent COVID-19 was sourced from the United States, Italy and Spain. In each case, the material was cDNA or gDNA derived from T cells, B-cell-depleted T cells, or PBMCs.

Under the authors' procedure: How many nucleated cells were present was estimated from reference gene primer amplification. Profiling relied on immunoSEQ multiplex PCR, and the TCRdb table lists in-frame clones only, not all of them. The D gene and trimming were derived from the DNA, and the V and J assignments and clone size from that table. Here the sample spans some 240,000 clones, roughly 84% being singletons. The sequenced sample was peripheral blood. The clonotype was recovered from a woman aged 40 to 55 who had recovered from COVID-19.

The DNA for the CDR3 is TGTGCCTGGAGTCATCGGGGGACAGGGAGTGGCTATGGCTACACCTTC. This sequence encodes CAWSHRGTGSGYGYTF. The chain couples TRBV30 to TRBJ1-2, with TRBD1 matching over 9 bases. V gave up 2 bases and J gave up 4 bases; unmatched junction bases: 11. Per the germline V gene, CDR1 is GTSNPN and CDR2 is SVGIG (reference sequence). CDR3 length equals 16 residues.